This T cell receptor (beta chain) appears in the sequencing data of a study of OX40 agonist ivuxolimab in advanced cancers. The CDR3 has 16 amino acids. With 5 bases clipped from V and 1 base from J, the junction kept 4 bases outside the gene matches. Looked up from germline, CDR1 is SGHVS and CDR2 is FNYEAQ. Some clones are missing from TCRdb's copy, which holds only in-frame ones; the method was immunoSEQ multiplex PCR. The profile shows around 50,000 clones, 75% to 90% of them singletons. The rearrangement uses TRBV7-6 and TRBJ2-1, with TRBD2 identical over 11 bases. This material consisted of CD4+ or CD8+ T cells sorted from blood, taken in a trial of the OX40 agonist ivuxolimab. This clonotype was sampled from an adult with an advanced solid tumor such as melanoma, head and neck, liver or kidney cancer. The DNA of the CDR3 is TGTGCCAGCAGCCTCCTAGCGGGAGGTTCCTACAATGAGCAGTTCTTC. Translation gives CASSLLAGGSYNEQFF.